Reported below is one T cell receptor beta chain. TCRdb reprocessed the 5' RACE reads with MiXCR, giving one entry per CDR3 protein. The table records some 78,000 distinct CDR3 sequences, less than 5.5% of them present only once. This sample stems from a study of neurological immune-mediated disorders. The CDR3 is 18 amino acids. Germline CDR1 MNHGY, CDR2 SAAAGT. Germline trimming cut 7 bases from V and 4 bases from J; bases unmatched to any gene: 15. Sequences were obtained from PBMCs. V usage is TRBV6-8 and J usage is TRBJ2-2; 10 bases are shared with TRBD1. This TCR was sampled from a woman aged 30 to 39 with multiple sclerosis. The CDR3 spells CASIPPGCRDRGTGELFF. The CDR3 region has the DNA TGTGCCAGCATTCCTCCCGGTTGTAGGGACAGGGGCACCGGGGAGCTGTTTTTT.